Following are 21 T cell receptor beta chains from one sample sequenced in a study of OX40 agonist ivuxolimab in advanced cancers. Library preparation employed the immunoSEQ multiplex PCR assay. TCRdb took this table from immuneACCESS and kept in-frame rearrangements with V and J called. Such tables lack part of the clones; where checked against another copy, unresolved V genes explain under half of the gap, and the rest is unexplained. Present in this sample are approximately 57,000 clones, approximately 89% of which were seen just once. The ten largest clones capture 3.5% of the sample. The input for sequencing was CD4+ or CD8+ T cells sorted from blood, taken in a trial of the OX40 agonist ivuxolimab. The receptor set was obtained from an adult with an advanced solid tumor such as melanoma, head and neck, liver or kidney cancer.

The chain couples TRBV5-8 to TRBJ2-7; D is uncertain. The CDR3 is 14 amino acids. The germline V and J ends were trimmed by 3 bases and 9 bases, with 19 bases remaining between them. Germline CDR1 and CDR2: SGHTS and YDEGEE. The CDR3 spells CASSSRALQIGQYF. DNA for the CDR3: TGTGCCAGCAGCTCTCGCGCGCTCCAGATCGGGCAGTACTTC.

As concerns this clone: Other DNA sequences from this sample encode an identical CDR3 as well. The chain joins TRBV6-6 to TRBJ2-5; D uncertain. V dropped 0 bases and J dropped 3 bases, with 2 bases sitting between them. The CDR3 has 12 amino acids. CDR1 MNHNY and CDR2 SVGAGI come from the germline V gene (reference sequence). The DNA for the CDR3 is TGTGCCAGCAGTTACTCAGAAGAGACCCAGTACTTC. Its translation is CASSYSEETQYF.

This clone was observed a few times. The genes are TRBV7-3 and TRBJ2-5, with D perhaps matching TRBD2 (5 bases). Germline-derived CDR1 and CDR2 are SGHTA and FQGTGA. This CDR3 region has 12 residues. V gave up 4 bases and J gave up 5 bases, with 8 bases separating them. The CDR3 loop is CASSSTGETQYF. The CDR3 nucleotides read TGTGCCAGCAGCTCGACGGGGGAGACCCAGTACTTC.

V gene TRBV6-1 combines with J gene TRBJ2-7; maybe TRBD1 (6 bases). Germline CDR1 MNHNS, CDR2 SASEGT. The length of the CDR3 is 15 residues. The V and J ends lost 1 base and 2 bases respectively, with 12 bases between them. This CDR3 is CASSEVGKGAYEQYF. Written as DNA, the CDR3 is TGTGCCAGCAGTGAAGTTGGAAAGGGGGCCTACGAGCAGTACTTC.

The chain uses TRBV6-6 and TRBJ2-2; a possible D gene is TRBD2 (6 bases). Trimming left V 4 bases short and J 1 base short, with 13 bases between. The CDR3 loop spans 16 amino acids. Germline CDR1 reads MNHNY; CDR2 reads SVGAGI (reference sequence). As DNA, the CDR3 is TGTGCCAGCAGTTCCCATAGCGGAAAGAACACCGGGGAGCTGTTTTTT. Amino acid sequence: CASSSHSGKNTGELFF.

This chain connects TRBV19 to TRBJ2-1; D is undetermined. The CDR3 has 15 residues. Germline CDR1 and CDR2: LNHDA and SQIVND (reference sequence). The ends were cut back, 9 bases at V and 7 bases at J, with 22 bases in the middle. CDR3 loop: CASHSIRAPQNEQFF. The CDR3 DNA follows: TGTGCCAGCCACTCAATCCGGGCCCCTCAGAATGAGCAGTTCTTC.

The chain has TRBV19 and TRBJ2-1, with TRBD2 matching 15 bases. V lost 10 bases, J lost 6 bases, and 13 bases stayed unmatched. CDR1 is LNHDA, CDR2 SQIVND, per germline (reference sequence). The CDR3 has 17 residues. The CDR3, as DNA: TGTGCCACCCTCGGACTAGCGGGAGGGCTGGGGGGCAATGAGCAGTTCTTC. As protein: CATLGLAGGLGGNEQFF.

The chain has TRBV19 and TRBJ1-2, with a possible D match to TRBD1 (6 bases). The CDR3 runs 13 residues. Germline lookup yields CDR1 LNHDA and CDR2 SQIVND (reference sequence). V was shortened by 7 bases and J by 4 bases, with 13 bases between the two germline ends. The CDR3 bases are TGTGCCAGTACCCTAGGACAGATCTATGGCTACACCTTC. Its protein product is CASTLGQIYGYTF.

The sample holds one count of this clone. The rearrangement links TRBV5-1 to TRBJ2-3, with a weak D call TRBD2 (5 bases). CDR1 SGHRS and CDR2 YFSETQ come from the germline V gene. V shed 0 bases and J shed 2 bases, with 7 bases lying between them. The CDR3 extends over 14 amino acids. CDR3 DNA: TGCGCCAGCAGCTTGGAGGGAGACACAGATACGCAGTATTTT. Amino acid sequence: CASSLEGDTDTQYF.

V and J are TRBV20-1 and TRBJ2-3, with a tentative D call TRBD1 (6 bases). Germline V gene lookup returns CDR1 DFQATT and CDR2 SNEGSKA (reference sequence). Trimming took 5 bases from V and 6 from J, leaving 6 bases between them. CDR3 length: 10 amino acids. CDR3: CSADRDTQYF. The CDR3 coding sequence is TGCAGTGCTGACAGGGATACGCAGTATTTT.

The rearrangement joins TRBV28 to TRBJ2-7; 7 bases line up with TRBD2. The CDR3 loop spans 14 amino acids. The J segment lost 2 bases and the V segment lost 6 bases, leaving 7 bases of the junction unmatched. CDR1 MDHEN and CDR2 SYDVKM come from the germline V gene. CDR3 nucleotides: TGTGCCAGCAGGGGGGGGTTTCTTACCTACGAGCAGTACTTC. It encodes CASRGGFLTYEQYF. Complete variable domain (other parts from reference TRBV28 and TRBJ2-7): DVKVTQSSRYLVKRTGEKVFLECVQDMDHENMFWYRQDPGLGLRLIYFSYDVKMKEKGDIPEGYSVSREKKERFSLILESASTNQTSMYLCASRGGFLTYEQYFGPGTRLTVT.

The chain employs TRBV9 and TRBJ1-1; D ambiguous. Between the trimmed V and J ends, which lost 0 bases and 4 bases, there was a span of 10 bases. CDR1 and CDR2 (germline): SGDLS, YYNGEE. The CDR3 has 14 amino acids. The CDR3 sequence: CASSVDGGSTEAFF. The DNA of the CDR3 is TGTGCCAGCAGCGTAGACGGCGGGTCCACTGAAGCTTTCTTT.

This chain's CDR3 is CASSFHLSYEQYF. CDR3 bases: TGTGCCAGCAGTTTCCACCTCTCCTACGAGCAGTACTTC. J is TRBJ2-7 and V is TRBV27; D gene uncertain. Germline CDR1 and CDR2: MNHEY and SMNVEV (reference sequence). Deletions cut 3 bases from V and 0 bases from J, with 6 bases between. The CDR3 is 13 amino acids.

The count of this clone is one. The V and J genes are TRBV10-3 and TRBJ2-7; D is ambiguous. CDR3 length equals 11 residues. CDR1 is ENHRY and CDR2 is SYGVKD in the germline V gene. V shed 10 bases and J shed 4 bases, with 11 bases lying between them. The CDR3 bases are TGTGCCACGACCGGCGAATACGAGCAGTACTTC. This encodes CATTGEYEQYF.

The gene calls are TRBV28 and TRBJ1-4; TRBD1 matches at 7 bases. The length of the CDR3 is 13 residues. Germline lookup yields CDR1 MDHEN and CDR2 SYDVKM. Unmatched junction bases numbered 5, after V lost 5 bases and J lost 8 bases. In DNA form, the CDR3 reads TGTGCCAGCAGTCAGGGGGGGGGCGAAAAACTGTTTTTT. It specifies CASSQGGGEKLFF.

This clone occurred a few times. This chain links TRBV30 with TRBJ1-5; possibly TRBD1 for D (6 bases). Deletions cut 5 bases from V and 8 bases from J, with 16 bases between. The CDR3 spans 13 residues. Germline CDR1 is GTSNPN and CDR2 is SVGIG (reference sequence). The CDR3 bases are TGTGCCTGGGGGCTGACAGGCGTCGAGCCCCAGCATTTT. It codes for CAWGLTGVEPQHF.

The genes are TRBV15 and TRBJ2-5, with D perhaps TRBD2 (7 bases). The germline CDR1 and CDR2 sequences are LNHNV and YYDKDF (reference sequence). The CDR3 length is 16 residues. V lost 1 base, J lost 7 bases, and 19 bases lay in between. CDR3: CATSRGGAGALATQYF. The CDR3 DNA follows: TGTGCCACCAGCAGAGGGGGGGCGGGGGCCTTGGCGACCCAGTACTTC.

V and J are TRBV10-3 and TRBJ2-7; no clear D gene. Trimming stripped 3 bases from V and 2 bases from J, with 11 bases between. This CDR3 is 14 amino acids long. Germline loops: CDR1 ENHRY, CDR2 SYGVKD. The CDR3 reads CAISEEQSTYEQYF. The CDR3 coding sequence is TGTGCCATCAGTGAAGAACAGTCCACCTACGAGCAGTACTTC.

The rearrangement links TRBV2 to TRBJ2-5, with 7 bases aligning to TRBD2. Germline assignment: CDR1 SNHLY and CDR2 FYNNEI. Losses at the gene ends were 4 bases for V and 2 bases for J; bases not matched to a gene: 4. The CDR3 is 14 amino acids. The CDR3 spells CASSVQGGQETQYF. The CDR3 bases are TGTGCCAGCAGTGTGCAGGGAGGGCAAGAGACCCAGTACTTC.

This chain uses TRBV30 with TRBJ1-5; no clear D gene. Germline CDR1 and CDR2: GTSNPN and SVGIG (reference sequence). V shed 0 bases and J shed 4 bases, with 19 bases lying between them. The CDR3 consists of 17 residues. CDR3 sequence: CAWSVPSDTRRNQPQHF. DNA for the CDR3: TGTGCCTGGAGTGTCCCCAGCGACACGAGACGGAATCAGCCCCAGCATTTT.

This rearrangement joins TRBV4-1 to TRBJ1-2; TRBD1 aligns across 9 bases. The CDR3 totals 16 residues. With 6 bases clipped from V and 7 bases from J, the junction kept 15 bases outside the gene matches. CDR1 is MGHRA, CDR2 YSYEKL, per germline. The CDR3 nucleotides read TGCGCCAGCAGTCCGAATCCGAAACAGGGGGCTGGTGGCTACACCTTC. This encodes CASSPNPKQGAGGYTF.